The 5 T cell receptor beta chains listed next were all sequenced from one sample in a study of blood T cell repertoires in COVID-19. Generated by immunoSEQ multiplex PCR, the TCRdb table keeps only in-frame clones and is missing some. Of approximately 200,000 clones listed, 87% are singletons. The sequencing input was peripheral blood. The receptors were gathered from a man in his forties or fifties with active or convalescent COVID-19.

J is TRBJ1-5 and V is TRBV27, with TRBD1 as a possible D gene (6 bases). V shed 6 bases and J shed 0 bases, with 9 bases lying between them. The CDR3 is made up of 14 amino acids. Germline lookup yields CDR1 MNHEY and CDR2 SMNVEV (reference sequence). The CDR3 loop reads CASSRTDSNQPQHF. In DNA form, the CDR3 reads TGTGCCAGCAGCCGGACAGATAGCAATCAGCCCCAGCATTTT.

The chain links TRBV7-2 to TRBJ2-7; 10 nucleotides line up with TRBD2. V lost 4 bases to trimming and J lost 4 bases; unmatched junction nucleotides: 7. CDR1 is SGHTA and CDR2 is FQGNSA in the germline V gene. The CDR3 runs 15 residues. Written as DNA, the CDR3 is TGTGCCAGCAGCTCGAGCGGGGGGGCTCAGTACGAGCAGTACTTC. It translates to CASSSSGGAQYEQYF.

This clone has just a few counts. The chain links TRBV7-3 to TRBJ1-2; 7 positions match TRBD1. This CDR3 is 16 amino acids long. Germline V lookup: CDR1 SGHTA, CDR2 FQGTGA. V lost 1 base and J lost 5; bases outside the gene matches: 10. The CDR3 DNA sequence: TGTGCCAGCAGCTTAAATTCGGGGGTGACAGGGTATGGCTACACCTTC. Protein product: CASSLNSGVTGYGYTF.

The chain employs TRBV19 and TRBJ1-5; D unresolved. The germline V gene has CDR1 LNHDA and CDR2 SQIVND (reference sequence). The CDR3 spans 13 residues. V lost 4 bases and J 5 bases, leaving 9 bases between the germline ends. The DNA for the CDR3 is TGTGCCAGTAGTAGGTCAGGTCATCAGCCCCAGCATTTT. It encodes CASSRSGHQPQHF.

This chain connects TRBV7-8 to TRBJ1-5, with D possibly TRBD1 on 6 matching bases. Looked up from germline, CDR1 is SGHVS and CDR2 is FQNEAQ. V lost 4 bases to trimming and J lost 0 bases, with 10 bases between them. The CDR3 totals 15 residues. The CDR3 region is CASSSGQNSNQPQHF. CDR3 DNA: TGTGCCAGCAGCTCCGGACAGAATAGCAATCAGCCCCAGCATTTT.